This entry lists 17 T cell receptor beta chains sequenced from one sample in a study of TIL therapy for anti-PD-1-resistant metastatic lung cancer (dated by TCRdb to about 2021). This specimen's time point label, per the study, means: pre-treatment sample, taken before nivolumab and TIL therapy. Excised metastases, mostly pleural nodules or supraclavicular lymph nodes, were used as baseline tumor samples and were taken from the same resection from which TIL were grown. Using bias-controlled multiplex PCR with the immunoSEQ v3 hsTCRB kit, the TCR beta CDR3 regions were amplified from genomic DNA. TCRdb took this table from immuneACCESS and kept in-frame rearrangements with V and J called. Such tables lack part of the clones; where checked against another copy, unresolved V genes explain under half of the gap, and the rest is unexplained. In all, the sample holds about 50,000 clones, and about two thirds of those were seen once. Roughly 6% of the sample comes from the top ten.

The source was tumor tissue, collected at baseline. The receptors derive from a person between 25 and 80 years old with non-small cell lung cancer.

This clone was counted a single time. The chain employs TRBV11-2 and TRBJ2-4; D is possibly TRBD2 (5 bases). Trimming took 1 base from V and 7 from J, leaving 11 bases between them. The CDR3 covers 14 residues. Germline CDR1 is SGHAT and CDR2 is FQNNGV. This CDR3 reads CASSLGGGSNIQYF. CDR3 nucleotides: TGTGCCAGCAGCTTAGGTGGAGGTTCGAACATTCAGTACTTC.

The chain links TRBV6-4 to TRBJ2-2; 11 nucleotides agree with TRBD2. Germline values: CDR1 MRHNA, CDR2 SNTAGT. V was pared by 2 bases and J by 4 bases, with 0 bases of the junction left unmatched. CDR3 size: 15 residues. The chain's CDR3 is CASSDTSGGTGELFF. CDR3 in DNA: TGTGCCAGCAGTGACACTAGCGGGGGCACCGGGGAGCTGTTTTTT.

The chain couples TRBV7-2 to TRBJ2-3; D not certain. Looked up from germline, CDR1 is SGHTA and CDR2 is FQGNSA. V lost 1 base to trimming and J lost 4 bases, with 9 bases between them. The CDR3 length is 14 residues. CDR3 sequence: CASSLGAGSDTQYF. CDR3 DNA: TGTGCCAGCAGCTTAGGGGCAGGCTCAGATACGCAGTATTTT.

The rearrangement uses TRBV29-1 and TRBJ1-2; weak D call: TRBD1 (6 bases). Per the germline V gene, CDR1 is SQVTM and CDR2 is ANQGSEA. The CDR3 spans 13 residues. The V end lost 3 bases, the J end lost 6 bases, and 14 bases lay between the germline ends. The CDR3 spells CSVDFRGRHGYTF. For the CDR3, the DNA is TGCAGCGTTGATTTCAGGGGTCGCCATGGCTACACCTTC.

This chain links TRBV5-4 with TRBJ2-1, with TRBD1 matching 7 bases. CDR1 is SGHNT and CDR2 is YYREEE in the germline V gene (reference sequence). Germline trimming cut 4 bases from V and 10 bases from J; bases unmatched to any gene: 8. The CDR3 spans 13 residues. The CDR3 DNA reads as TGTGCCAGCAGCACTAGACAGGGCCGGGAGCAGTTCTTC. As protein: CASSTRQGREQFF.

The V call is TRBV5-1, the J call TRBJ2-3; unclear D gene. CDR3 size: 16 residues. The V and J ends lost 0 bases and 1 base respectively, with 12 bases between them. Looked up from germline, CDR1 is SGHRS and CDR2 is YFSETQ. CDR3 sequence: CASSLVGGRRTDTQYF. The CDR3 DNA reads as TGCGCCAGCAGCTTGGTGGGTGGGCGCCGCACAGATACGCAGTATTTT.

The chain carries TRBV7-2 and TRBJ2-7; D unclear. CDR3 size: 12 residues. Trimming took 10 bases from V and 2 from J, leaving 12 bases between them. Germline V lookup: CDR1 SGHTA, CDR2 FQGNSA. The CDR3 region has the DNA TGTGCCATCCGCCCCTTTACCTACGAGCAGTACTTC. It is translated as CAIRPFTYEQYF.

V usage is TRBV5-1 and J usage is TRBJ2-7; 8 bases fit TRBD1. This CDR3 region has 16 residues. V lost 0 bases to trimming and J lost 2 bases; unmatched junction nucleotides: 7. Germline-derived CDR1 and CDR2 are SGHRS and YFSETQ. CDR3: CASSLASRGHTYEQYF. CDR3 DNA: TGCGCCAGCAGCTTGGCTTCCAGGGGGCATACCTACGAGCAGTACTTC.

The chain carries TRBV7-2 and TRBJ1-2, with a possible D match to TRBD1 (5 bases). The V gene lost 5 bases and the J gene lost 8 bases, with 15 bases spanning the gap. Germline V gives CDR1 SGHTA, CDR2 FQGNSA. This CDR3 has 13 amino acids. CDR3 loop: CASSIDRTYGYTF. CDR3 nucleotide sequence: TGTGCCAGCAGCATTGACAGAACGTACGGCTACACCTTC.

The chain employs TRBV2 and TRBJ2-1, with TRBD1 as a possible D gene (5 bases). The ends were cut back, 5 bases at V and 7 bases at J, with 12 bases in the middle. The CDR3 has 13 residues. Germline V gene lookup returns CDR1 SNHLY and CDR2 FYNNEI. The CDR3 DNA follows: TGTGCCAGCAGTAGACAGTTTATTAATGAGCAGTTCTTC. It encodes CASSRQFINEQFF.

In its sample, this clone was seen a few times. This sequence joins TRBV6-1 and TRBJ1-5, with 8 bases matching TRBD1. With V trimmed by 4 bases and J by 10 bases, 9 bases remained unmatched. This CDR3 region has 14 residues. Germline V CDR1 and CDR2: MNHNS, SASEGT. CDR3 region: CASSVSGGRVPQHF. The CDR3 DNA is TGTGCCAGCAGTGTTTCAGGGGGCCGGGTACCCCAGCATTTT.

For the CDR3, the DNA is TGTGCCAGCAGCTTGGGACAGCCCTATGGCTACACCTTC. Translated: CASSLGQPYGYTF. The chain recombines TRBV5-6 with TRBJ1-2, with a possible D match to TRBD1 (5 bases). CDR3 length: 13 residues. V lost 0 bases, J lost 4 bases, and 7 bases lay in between. CDR1 and CDR2 from the germline V gene are SGHDT and YYEEEE.

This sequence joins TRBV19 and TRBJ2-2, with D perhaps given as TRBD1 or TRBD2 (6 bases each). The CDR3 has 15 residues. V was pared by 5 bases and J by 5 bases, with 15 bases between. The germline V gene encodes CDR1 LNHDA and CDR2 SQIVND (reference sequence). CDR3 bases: TGTGCCAGTAGTGCCCCAGGGGCGGGGACCGGGGAGCTGTTTTTT. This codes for CASSAPGAGTGELFF.

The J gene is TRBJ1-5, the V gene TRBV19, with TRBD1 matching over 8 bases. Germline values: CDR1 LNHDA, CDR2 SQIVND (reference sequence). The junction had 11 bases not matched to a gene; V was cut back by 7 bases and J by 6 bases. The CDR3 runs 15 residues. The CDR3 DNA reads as TGTGCCAGTACCACCGGACAGGGTCAAGGTCAGCCCCAGCATTTT. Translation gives CASTTGQGQGQPQHF.

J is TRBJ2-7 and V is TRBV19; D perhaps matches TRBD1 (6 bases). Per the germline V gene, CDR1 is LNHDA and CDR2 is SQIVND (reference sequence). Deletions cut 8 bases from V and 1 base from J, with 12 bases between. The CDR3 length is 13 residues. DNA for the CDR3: TGTGCCAGTGGTGACAGGCTTTCCTACGAGCAGTACTTC. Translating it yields CASGDRLSYEQYF. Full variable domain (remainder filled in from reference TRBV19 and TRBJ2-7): DGGITQSPKYLFRKEGQNVTLSCEQNLNHDAMYWYRQDPGQGLRLIYYSQIVNDFQKGDIAEGYSVSREKKESFPLTVTSAQKNPTAFYLCASGDRLSYEQYFGPGTRLTVT.

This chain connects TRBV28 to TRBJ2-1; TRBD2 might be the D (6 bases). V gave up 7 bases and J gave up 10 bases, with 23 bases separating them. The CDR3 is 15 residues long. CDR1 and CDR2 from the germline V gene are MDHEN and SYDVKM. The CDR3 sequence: CASNAGWSKRREQFF. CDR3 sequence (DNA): TGTGCCAGCAACGCGGGGTGGTCGAAACGCAGGGAGCAGTTCTTC.

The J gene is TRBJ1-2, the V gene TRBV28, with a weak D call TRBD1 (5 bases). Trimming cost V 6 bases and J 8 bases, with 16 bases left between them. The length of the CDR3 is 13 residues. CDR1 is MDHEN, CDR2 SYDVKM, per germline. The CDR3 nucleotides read TGTGCCAGCAGGCCCGGGACGTTGAAGGGCTACACCTTC. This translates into CASRPGTLKGYTF.